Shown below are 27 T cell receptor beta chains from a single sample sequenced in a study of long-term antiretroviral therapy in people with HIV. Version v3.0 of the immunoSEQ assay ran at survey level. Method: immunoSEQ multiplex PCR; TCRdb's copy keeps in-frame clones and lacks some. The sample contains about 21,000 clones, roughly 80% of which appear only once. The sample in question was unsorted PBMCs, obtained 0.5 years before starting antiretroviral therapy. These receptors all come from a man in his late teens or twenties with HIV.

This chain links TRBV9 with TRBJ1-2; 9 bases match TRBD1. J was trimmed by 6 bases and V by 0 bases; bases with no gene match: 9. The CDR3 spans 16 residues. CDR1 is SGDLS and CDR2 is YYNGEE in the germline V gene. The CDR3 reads CASSVDLKTGGDGYTF. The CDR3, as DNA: TGTGCCAGCAGCGTAGATCTAAAGACAGGGGGAGATGGCTACACCTTC.

The CDR3, as DNA: TGTGCCAGCAGTTCTCTCCGACCCGACTCGACGAACACCGGGGAGCTGTTTTTT. It specifies CASSSLRPDSTNTGELFF. The rearrangement uses TRBV27 and TRBJ2-2; D unclear. The CDR3 length is 18 residues. V lost 4 bases and J 0 bases, leaving 18 bases between the germline ends. CDR1 MNHEY and CDR2 SMNVEV come from the germline V gene (reference sequence).

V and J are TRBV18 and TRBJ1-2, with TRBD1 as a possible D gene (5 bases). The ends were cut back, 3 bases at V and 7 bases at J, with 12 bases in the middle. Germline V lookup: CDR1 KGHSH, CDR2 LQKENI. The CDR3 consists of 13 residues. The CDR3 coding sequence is TGTGCCAGCTCACCGGGACCGCTTGGTGGCTACACCTTC. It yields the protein CASSPGPLGGYTF.

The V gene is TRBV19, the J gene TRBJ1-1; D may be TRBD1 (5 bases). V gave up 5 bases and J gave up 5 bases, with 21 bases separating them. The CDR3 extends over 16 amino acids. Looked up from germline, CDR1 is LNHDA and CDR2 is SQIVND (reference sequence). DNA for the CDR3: TGTGCCAGTAGTCAACAGGTTGTGTTCGGGAATACTGAAGCTTTCTTT. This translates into CASSQQVVFGNTEAFF.

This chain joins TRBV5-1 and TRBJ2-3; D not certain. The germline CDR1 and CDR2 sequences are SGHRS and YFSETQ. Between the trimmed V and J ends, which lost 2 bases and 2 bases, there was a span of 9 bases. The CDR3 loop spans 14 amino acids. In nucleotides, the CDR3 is TGCGCCAGCAGCTTCCGGGCCAACACAGATACGCAGTATTTT. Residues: CASSFRANTDTQYF.

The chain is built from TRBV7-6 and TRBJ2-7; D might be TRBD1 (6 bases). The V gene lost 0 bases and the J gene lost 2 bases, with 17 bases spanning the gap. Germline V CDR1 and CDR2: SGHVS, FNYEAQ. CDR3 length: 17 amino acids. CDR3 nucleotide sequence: TGTGCCAGCAGCTTAGCGCCGCAGGGGCCCCTTCCCTACGAGCAGTACTTC. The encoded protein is CASSLAPQGPLPYEQYF.

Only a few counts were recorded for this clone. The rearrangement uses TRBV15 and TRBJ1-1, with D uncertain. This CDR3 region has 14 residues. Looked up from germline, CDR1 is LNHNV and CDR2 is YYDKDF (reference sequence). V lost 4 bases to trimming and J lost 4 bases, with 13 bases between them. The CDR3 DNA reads TGTGCCACCAGCACCCAAGAAGGGCCCACTGAAGCTTTCTTT. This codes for CATSTQEGPTEAFF.

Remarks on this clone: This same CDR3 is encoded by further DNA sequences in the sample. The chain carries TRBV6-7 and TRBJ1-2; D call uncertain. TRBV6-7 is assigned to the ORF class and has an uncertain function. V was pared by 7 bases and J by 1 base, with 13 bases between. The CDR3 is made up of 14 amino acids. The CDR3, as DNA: TGTGCCAGCAATCGGGTGTCCCTTAACTATGGCTACACCTTC. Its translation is CASNRVSLNYGYTF.

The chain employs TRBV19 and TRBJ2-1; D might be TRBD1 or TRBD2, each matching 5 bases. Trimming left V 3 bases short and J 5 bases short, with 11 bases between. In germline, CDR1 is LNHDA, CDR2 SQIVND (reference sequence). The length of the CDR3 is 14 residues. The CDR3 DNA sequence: TGTGCCAGTAGTATTCCGGGACGCAACAATGAGCAGTTCTTC. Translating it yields CASSIPGRNNEQFF.

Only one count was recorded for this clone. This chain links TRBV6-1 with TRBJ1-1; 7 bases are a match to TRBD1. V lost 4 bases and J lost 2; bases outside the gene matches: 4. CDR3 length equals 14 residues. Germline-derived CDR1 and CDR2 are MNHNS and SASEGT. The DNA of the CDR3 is TGTGCCAGCAGTGTCAGACAGGGAAACACTGAAGCTTTCTTT. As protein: CASSVRQGNTEAFF.

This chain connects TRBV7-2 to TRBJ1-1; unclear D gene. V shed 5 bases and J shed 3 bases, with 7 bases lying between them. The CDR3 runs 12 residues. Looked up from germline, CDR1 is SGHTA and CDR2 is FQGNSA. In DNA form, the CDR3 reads TGTGCCAGCAGCCCCCAATACACTGAAGCTTTCTTT. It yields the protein CASSPQYTEAFF.

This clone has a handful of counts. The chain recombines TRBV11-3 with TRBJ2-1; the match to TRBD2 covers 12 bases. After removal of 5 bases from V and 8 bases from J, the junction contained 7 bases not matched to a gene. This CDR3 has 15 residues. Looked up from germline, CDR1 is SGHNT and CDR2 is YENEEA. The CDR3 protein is CASSRGLAGLDEQFF. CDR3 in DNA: TGTGCCAGCAGCCGAGGACTAGCGGGACTCGATGAGCAGTTCTTC.

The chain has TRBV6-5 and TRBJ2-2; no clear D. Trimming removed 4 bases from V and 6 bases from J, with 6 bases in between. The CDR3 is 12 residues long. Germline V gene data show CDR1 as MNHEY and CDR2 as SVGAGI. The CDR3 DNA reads TGTGCCAGCAGTTTAGGCGCCGGGGAGCTGTTTTTT. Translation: CASSLGAGELFF.

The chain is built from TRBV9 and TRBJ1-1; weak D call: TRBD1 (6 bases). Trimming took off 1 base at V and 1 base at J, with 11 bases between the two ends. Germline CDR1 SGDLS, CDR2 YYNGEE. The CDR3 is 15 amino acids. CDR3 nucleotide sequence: TGTGCCAGCAGCGTATCCGGACAGTCGAACACTGAAGCTTTCTTT. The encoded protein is CASSVSGQSNTEAFF.

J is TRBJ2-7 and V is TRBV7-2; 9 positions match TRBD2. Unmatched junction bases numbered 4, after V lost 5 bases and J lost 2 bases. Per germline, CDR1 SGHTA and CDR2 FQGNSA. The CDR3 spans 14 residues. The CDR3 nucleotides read TGTGCCAGCAGCCCGACTAGCGGAGCCTACGAGCAGTACTTC. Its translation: CASSPTSGAYEQYF.

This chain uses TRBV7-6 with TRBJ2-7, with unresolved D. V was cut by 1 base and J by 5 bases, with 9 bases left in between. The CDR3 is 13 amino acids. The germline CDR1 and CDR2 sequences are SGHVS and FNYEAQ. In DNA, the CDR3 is TGTGCCAGCAGCTTAGGAATTGGAGACGAGCAGTACTTC. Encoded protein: CASSLGIGDEQYF.

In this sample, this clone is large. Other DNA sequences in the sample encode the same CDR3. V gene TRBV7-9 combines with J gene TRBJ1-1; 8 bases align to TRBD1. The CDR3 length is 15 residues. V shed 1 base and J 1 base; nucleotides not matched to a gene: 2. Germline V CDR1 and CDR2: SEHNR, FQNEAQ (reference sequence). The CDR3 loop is CASSLDGTGNTEAFF. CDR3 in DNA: TGTGCCAGCAGCTTAGATGGGACAGGGAACACTGAAGCTTTCTTT.

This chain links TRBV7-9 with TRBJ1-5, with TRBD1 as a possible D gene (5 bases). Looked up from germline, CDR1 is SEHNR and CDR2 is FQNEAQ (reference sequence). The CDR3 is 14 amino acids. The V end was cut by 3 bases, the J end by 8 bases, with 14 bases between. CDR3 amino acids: CASSLGGGREPQHF. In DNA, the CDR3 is TGTGCCAGCAGCTTGGGGGGGGGTAGGGAGCCCCAGCATTTT.

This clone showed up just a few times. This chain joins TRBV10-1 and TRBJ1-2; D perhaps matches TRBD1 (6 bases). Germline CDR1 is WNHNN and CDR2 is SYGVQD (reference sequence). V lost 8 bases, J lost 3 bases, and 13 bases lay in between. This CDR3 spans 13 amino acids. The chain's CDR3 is CASSDSPYYGYTF. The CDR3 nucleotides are TGCGCCAGCTCGGACAGCCCCTACTATGGCTACACCTTC.

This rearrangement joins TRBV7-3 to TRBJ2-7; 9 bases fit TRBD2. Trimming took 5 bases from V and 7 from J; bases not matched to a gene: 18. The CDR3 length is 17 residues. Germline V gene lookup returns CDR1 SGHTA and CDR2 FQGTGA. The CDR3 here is CASSPPIAGERGGEQYF. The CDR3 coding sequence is TGTGCCAGCAGCCCCCCTATAGCGGGAGAGAGGGGGGGTGAGCAGTACTTC. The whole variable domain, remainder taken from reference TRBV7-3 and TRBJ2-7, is GAGVSQTPSNKVTEKGKYVELRCDPISGHTALYWYRQSLGQGPEFLIYFQGTGAADDSGLPNDRFFAVRPEGSVSTLKIQRTERGDSAVYLCASSPPIAGERGGEQYFGPGTRLTVT.

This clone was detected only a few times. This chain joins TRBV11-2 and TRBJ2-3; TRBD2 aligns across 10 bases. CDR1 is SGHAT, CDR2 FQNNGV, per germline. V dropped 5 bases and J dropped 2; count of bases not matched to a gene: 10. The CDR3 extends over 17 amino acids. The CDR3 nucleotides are TGTGCCAGCAGCCCCGCGCCACTAGCGGGACTCACAGATACGCAGTATTTT. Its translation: CASSPAPLAGLTDTQYF.

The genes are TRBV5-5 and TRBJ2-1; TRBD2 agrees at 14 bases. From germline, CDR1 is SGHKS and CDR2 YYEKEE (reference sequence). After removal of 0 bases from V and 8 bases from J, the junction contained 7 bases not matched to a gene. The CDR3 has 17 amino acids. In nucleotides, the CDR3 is TGTGCCAGCAGCTTGGCTGGGACTAGCGGGAGAGTCCATGAGCAGTTCTTC. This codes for CASSLAGTSGRVHEQFF.

CDR3 nucleotide sequence: TGTGCCAGTAGTATGGGGGGCATAAAAGAGACCCAGTACTTC. It is translated as CASSMGGIKETQYF. V usage is TRBV19 and J usage is TRBJ2-5, with D possibly being TRBD1 or TRBD2 (6 bases each). Per germline, CDR1 LNHDA and CDR2 SQIVND (reference sequence). V was trimmed by 3 bases and J by 3 bases, leaving 11 bases between them. CDR3 length: 14 residues.

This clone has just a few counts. CDR3 bases: TGTGCCAGCAGCACCGGACCGAGCACAGATACGCAGTATTTT. Translating it yields CASSTGPSTDTQYF. This sequence joins TRBV5-4 and TRBJ2-3; D gene uncertain. This CDR3 has 14 amino acids. V lost 4 bases, J lost 0 bases, and 9 bases lay in between. From germline, CDR1 is SGHNT and CDR2 YYREEE (reference sequence).

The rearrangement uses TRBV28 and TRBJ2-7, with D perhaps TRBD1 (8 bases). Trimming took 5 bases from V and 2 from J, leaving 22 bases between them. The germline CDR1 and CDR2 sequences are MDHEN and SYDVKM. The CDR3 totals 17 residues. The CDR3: CASSLWTGRDVTYEQYF. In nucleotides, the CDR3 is TGTGCCAGCAGTCTTTGGACAGGGAGGGATGTAACCTACGAGCAGTACTTC.

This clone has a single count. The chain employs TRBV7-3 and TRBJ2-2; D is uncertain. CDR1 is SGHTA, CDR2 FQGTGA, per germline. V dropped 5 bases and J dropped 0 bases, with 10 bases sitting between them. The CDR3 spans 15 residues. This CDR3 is CASSHSPANTGELFF. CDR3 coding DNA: TGTGCCAGCAGCCACAGCCCGGCGAACACCGGGGAGCTGTTTTTT.

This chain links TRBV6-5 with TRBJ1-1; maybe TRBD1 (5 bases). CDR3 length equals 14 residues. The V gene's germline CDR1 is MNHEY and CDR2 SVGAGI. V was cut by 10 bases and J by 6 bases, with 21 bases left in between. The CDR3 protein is CATQGAETVAEAFF. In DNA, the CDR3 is TGTGCCACGCAAGGTGCCGAGACAGTCGCTGAAGCTTTCTTT.